The 18 T cell receptor beta chains presented below share a single source sample, sequenced in a study of blood T cell repertoires in COVID-19. TCRdb keeps only in-frame clones here, not all; method: immunoSEQ multiplex PCR. The profile shows over 150,000 clones, 70% to 90% of them singletons. Sample: peripheral blood. The receptor set was obtained from a man aged 50-60 years with COVID-19, enrolled during active disease.

This CDR3 reads CATSREPGQGQETQYF. The CDR3 region has the DNA TGTGCCACCAGCAGAGAACCGGGACAGGGACAAGAGACCCAGTACTTC. The chain carries TRBV15 and TRBJ2-5, with 9 bases lining up with TRBD1. The trim removed 0 bases at V and 2 bases at J, leaving 4 bases unmatched. The CDR3 spans 16 residues. Looked up from germline, CDR1 is LNHNV and CDR2 is YYDKDF (reference sequence).

This rearrangement joins TRBV7-9 to TRBJ1-2, with D unresolved. Trimming left V 1 base short and J 4 bases short, with 10 bases between. The CDR3 sequence is 14 residues long. Germline V lookup: CDR1 SEHNR, CDR2 FQNEAQ (reference sequence). CDR3 DNA: TGTGCCAGCAGCTTAGTATCTAAAAGCTATGGCTACACCTTC. Translating it yields CASSLVSKSYGYTF.

The chain uses TRBV5-1 and TRBJ1-4; possible D gene TRBD1, 5 bases. This CDR3 comprises 15 residues. Trimming took 0 bases from V and 6 from J, leaving 12 bases between them. The V gene's germline CDR1 is SGHRS and CDR2 YFSETQ. CDR3 region: CASSLEAGSYEKLFF. The CDR3 coding sequence is TGCGCCAGCAGCTTGGAGGCAGGGTCTTATGAAAAACTGTTTTTT.

The chain links TRBV24-1 to TRBJ2-3; 9 positions match TRBD1. The length of the CDR3 is 20 residues. The V and J ends lost 4 bases and 0 bases, in that order; junction bases with no gene match: 16. Germline values: CDR1 KGHDR, CDR2 SFDVKD. CDR3 nucleotide sequence: TGTGCCACCAGTGACTGGACAGGGGAGAACTTCGATCCTAGCACAGATACGCAGTATTTT. It yields the protein CATSDWTGENFDPSTDTQYF.

This clone has more than one count but fewer than ten. This sample includes further DNA sequences coding for the same CDR3. CDR3 in amino acids: CASSDRYNEQFF. The CDR3 region has the DNA TGCGCCAGCAGCGACAGGTACAATGAGCAGTTCTTC. V usage is TRBV4-1 and J usage is TRBJ2-1, with D perhaps matching TRBD1 (6 bases). Germline CDR1 and CDR2: MGHRA and YSYEKL. V lost 5 bases and J 4 bases, leaving 6 bases between the germline ends. This CDR3 comprises 12 residues.

The V call is TRBV19, the J call TRBJ1-4; possible D gene TRBD1, 6 bases. The CDR3 loop spans 15 amino acids. From germline, CDR1 is LNHDA and CDR2 SQIVND (reference sequence). Trimming left V 3 bases short and J 6 bases short, with 14 bases between. The CDR3 region is CASSIFAGDDEKLFF. The CDR3 region has the DNA TGTGCCAGTAGTATCTTCGCAGGGGATGATGAAAAACTGTTTTTT.

The chain carries TRBV6-5 and TRBJ1-1; 8 nucleotides match TRBD1. V was pared by 6 bases and J by 4 bases, with 10 bases of the junction left unmatched. Germline V gives CDR1 MNHEY, CDR2 SVGAGI. This CDR3 region has 15 residues. The CDR3 spells CASRKLQGGATEAFF. CDR3 in DNA: TGTGCCAGCAGAAAGTTACAGGGGGGTGCCACTGAAGCTTTCTTT.

The chain couples TRBV6-2 or TRBV6-3 to TRBJ2-5; possible D gene TRBD1, 6 bases. This CDR3 has 13 amino acids. Trimming shortened V by 2 bases and J by 2 bases, and 6 bases separated the two germline ends. From germline, CDR1 is MNHEY and CDR2 SVGEGT. As DNA, the CDR3 is TGTGCCAGCAGTTACACAGGGCAAGAGACCCAGTACTTC. Encoded protein: CASSYTGQETQYF.

The chain carries TRBV28 and TRBJ1-5, with unresolved D. Trimming shortened V by 2 bases and J by 6 bases, and 5 bases separated the two germline ends. There are 12 residues in the CDR3. Germline CDR1 MDHEN, CDR2 SYDVKM. The CDR3 is CASSLDTQPQHF. CDR3 nucleotides: TGTGCCAGCAGTTTAGACACTCAGCCCCAGCATTTT.

J is TRBJ2-5 and V is TRBV3-1 (or the pseudogene TRBV3-2); 12 nucleotides line up with TRBD2. Per germline, CDR1 LGHDT and CDR2 YNNKEL (reference sequence). The trim removed 2 bases at V and 2 bases at J, leaving 6 bases unmatched. CDR3 length: 17 amino acids. The CDR3 spells CASSQRLAGARQETQYF. CDR3 coding DNA: TGTGCCAGCAGCCAAAGACTAGCGGGGGCTCGACAAGAGACCCAGTACTTC.

The rearrangement links TRBV28 to TRBJ1-2; TRBD1 is a possible D gene (6 bases). V was clipped by 6 bases and J by 7 bases, with 12 bases between them. CDR3 size: 12 residues. The germline gives CDR1 MDHEN, CDR2 SYDVKM. As DNA, the CDR3 is TGTGCCAGCAGACTAGAAGGGGGTGGCTACACCTTC. It translates to CASRLEGGGYTF.

As regards this clone: Other DNA sequences in the sample encode the same CDR3. J is TRBJ2-1 and V is TRBV18; D unclear. This CDR3 is built from 13 residues. Germline CDR1 is KGHSH and CDR2 is LQKENI. V was pared by 0 bases and J by 7 bases, with 7 bases between. As DNA, the CDR3 is TGTGCCAGCTCACCACCGTCCGGGAATGAGCAGTTCTTC. This translates into CASSPPSGNEQFF.

The chain employs TRBV4-2 and TRBJ2-6, with a tentative D call TRBD2 (5 bases). From germline, CDR1 is LGHNA and CDR2 YNFKEQ. CDR3 length equals 16 residues. V was cut by 0 bases and J by 1 base, with 7 bases left in between. The DNA of the CDR3 is TGTGCCAGCAGCCAAGAAGGAGGATCTGGGGCCAACGTCCTGACTTTC. Translating it yields CASSQEGGSGANVLTF.

This clone has more than one count but fewer than ten. V is TRBV19 and J is TRBJ2-5, with D perhaps TRBD2 (6 bases). CDR3 size: 13 residues. Per germline, CDR1 LNHDA and CDR2 SQIVND (reference sequence). The V gene lost 3 bases and the J gene lost 7 bases, with 12 bases spanning the gap. CDR3 in DNA: TGTGCCAGTAGTATCGAACAGGAGGGGACCCAGTACTTC. This sequence encodes CASSIEQEGTQYF.

This chain connects TRBV19 to TRBJ2-1; possibly TRBD2 for D (5 bases). The CDR3 sequence is 16 residues long. V was pared by 7 bases and J by 3 bases, with 19 bases between. Germline V gene data show CDR1 as LNHDA and CDR2 as SQIVND (reference sequence). This CDR3 reads CASTLNLGGLYNEQFF. The CDR3 bases are TGTGCCAGTACCCTCAATCTAGGAGGTCTCTACAATGAGCAGTTCTTC.

The gene calls are TRBV20-1 and TRBJ2-1; D is uncertain. The CDR3 loop spans 11 amino acids. The V gene lost 5 bases and the J gene lost 4 bases, with 6 bases spanning the gap. Germline CDR1 reads DFQATT; CDR2 reads SNEGSKA (reference sequence). Written as DNA, the CDR3 is TGCAGTGCTCTGTCTTACAATGAGCAGTTCTTC. Protein product: CSALSYNEQFF.

The J gene is TRBJ1-2, the V gene TRBV27, with D possibly TRBD1 on 6 matching bases. This CDR3 spans 15 amino acids. Trimming pared 5 bases from V and 2 bases from J, leaving 15 bases between. Germline-derived CDR1 and CDR2 are MNHEY and SMNVEV (reference sequence). CDR3: CASSPDGQLNYGYTF. The CDR3 nucleotides read TGTGCCAGCAGTCCCGATGGACAGCTAAACTATGGCTACACCTTC.

This clone was counted between two and nine times. This rearrangement joins TRBV19 to TRBJ2-7, with D maybe TRBD2 (6 bases). V lost 6 bases and J 0 bases, leaving 15 bases between the germline ends. This CDR3 comprises 15 residues. Germline assignment: CDR1 LNHDA and CDR2 SQIVND (reference sequence). The CDR3 is CASSSGVRPSYEQYF. The CDR3 DNA is TGTGCCAGTAGCTCGGGGGTCAGGCCCTCCTACGAGCAGTACTTC.